These 10 T cell receptor beta chains were all obtained from the same sample, sequenced in a study of blood T cell repertoires in COVID-19. The repertoire was sequenced with immunoSEQ multiplex PCR; TCRdb's copy has only in-frame clones and lacks some. The sample lists tens of thousands of clones, less than 85% seen once, with less than 5.5% in the top ten. The sample consisted of peripheral blood. Every receptor here comes from a human donor in a cohort sampled during active COVID-19.

The chain links TRBV5-1 to TRBJ1-1, with D maybe TRBD1 (6 bases). Germline V gene sequence: CDR1 SGHRS, CDR2 YFSETQ. This CDR3 comprises 15 residues. Trimming removed 5 bases from V and 0 bases from J, with 14 bases in between. The CDR3 here is CASRPGAGMNTEAFF. For the CDR3, the DNA is TGCGCCAGCAGGCCAGGGGCGGGTATGAACACTGAAGCTTTCTTT.

This sequence joins TRBV5-4 and TRBJ1-2, with 8 nucleotides matching TRBD1. The length of the CDR3 is 15 residues. V shed 4 bases, J shed 8 bases, and the junction held 13 bases outside the gene matches. CDR1 SGHNT and CDR2 YYREEE come from the germline V gene (reference sequence). Here the CDR3 reads CASSPGDRLAGGYTF. The CDR3 coding sequence is TGTGCCAGCAGCCCCGGGGACAGGCTAGCTGGCGGCTACACCTTC.

This chain connects TRBV7-9 to TRBJ1-1, with D tentatively TRBD1 (5 bases). The CDR3 runs 15 residues. The V gene lost 1 base and the J gene lost 3 bases, with 12 bases spanning the gap. CDR1 and CDR2 (germline): SEHNR, FQNEAQ (reference sequence). CDR3 sequence reads: CASSLDLGRDTEAFF. The CDR3 nucleotides are TGTGCCAGCAGCTTAGACCTTGGCAGGGACACTGAAGCTTTCTTT.

The rearrangement links TRBV7-2 to TRBJ1-1; no definite D call. CDR1 is SGHTA, CDR2 FQGNSA, per germline. V was cut by 4 bases and J by 2 bases, with 14 bases left in between. The CDR3 totals 15 residues. DNA of the CDR3: TGTGCCAGCAGCTCCCGACCGACGGGAAACACTGAAGCTTTCTTT. Amino acids: CASSSRPTGNTEAFF.

This chain uses TRBV11-2 with TRBJ1-1; 8 bases line up with TRBD1. This CDR3 contains 15 residues. V gave up 6 bases and J gave up 0 bases; unmatched junction bases: 6. Germline values: CDR1 SGHAT, CDR2 FQNNGV. The CDR3 spells CASRTQGAMNTEAFF. CDR3 bases: TGTGCCAGCAGGACGCAGGGGGCCATGAACACTGAAGCTTTCTTT.

V and J are TRBV7-2 and TRBJ1-5; D is ambiguous. CDR1 is SGHTA, CDR2 FQGNSA, per germline. Trimming took off 5 bases at V and 7 bases at J, with 18 bases between the two ends. The CDR3 runs to 15 residues. The CDR3 sequence: CASSVVSGSPQPQHF. CDR3 DNA sequence: TGTGCCAGCAGCGTTGTATCAGGTTCCCCGCAGCCCCAGCATTTT.

The chain employs TRBV9 and TRBJ1-1; D is unclear. Germline lookup yields CDR1 SGDLS and CDR2 YYNGEE. V was cut by 2 bases and J by 0 bases, with 14 bases left in between. CDR3 length: 16 residues. The CDR3 sequence: CASSVSSTVMNTEAFF. The CDR3 DNA follows: TGTGCCAGCAGCGTTAGTTCAACAGTCATGAACACTGAAGCTTTCTTT.

The chain employs TRBV7-2 and TRBJ1-4; D might be TRBD1 (6 bases). Germline values: CDR1 SGHTA, CDR2 FQGNSA. V shed 1 base and J shed 7 bases, with 13 bases lying between them. The CDR3 is made up of 15 amino acids. As DNA, the CDR3 is TGTGCCAGCAGCTTAGTGGGGGGGGGCGGTGAAAAACTGTTTTTT. Translation gives CASSLVGGGGEKLFF.

This clone has a handful of counts. V is TRBV7-8 and J is TRBJ2-5, with TRBD2 identical over 15 bases. Trimming cost V 5 bases and J 5 bases; bases outside gene matches: 6. The germline CDR1 and CDR2 sequences are SGHVS and FQNEAQ. CDR3 length equals 16 residues. The CDR3 DNA sequence: TGTGCCAGCAGCAAAAGAGGGACTAGCGGGGGGGAGACCCAGTACTTC. Translation: CASSKRGTSGGETQYF. Full variable domain (remainder filled in from reference TRBV7-8 and TRBJ2-5): GAGVSQSPRYKVAKRGQDVALRCDPISGHVSLFWYQQALGQGPEFLTYFQNEAQLDKSGLPSDRFFAERPEGSVSTLKIQRTQQEDSAVYLCASSKRGTSGGETQYFGPGTRLLVL.

This clone has more than one count but fewer than ten. The chain joins TRBV12-3 or TRBV12-4 to TRBJ2-3, with 9 bases lining up with TRBD1. This CDR3 contains 13 residues. Unmatched junction bases numbered 5, after V lost 6 bases and J lost 7 bases. The CDR3 here is CASRLQGAYTQYF. In nucleotides, the CDR3 is TGTGCCAGCAGGTTACAGGGGGCTTATACGCAGTATTTT.